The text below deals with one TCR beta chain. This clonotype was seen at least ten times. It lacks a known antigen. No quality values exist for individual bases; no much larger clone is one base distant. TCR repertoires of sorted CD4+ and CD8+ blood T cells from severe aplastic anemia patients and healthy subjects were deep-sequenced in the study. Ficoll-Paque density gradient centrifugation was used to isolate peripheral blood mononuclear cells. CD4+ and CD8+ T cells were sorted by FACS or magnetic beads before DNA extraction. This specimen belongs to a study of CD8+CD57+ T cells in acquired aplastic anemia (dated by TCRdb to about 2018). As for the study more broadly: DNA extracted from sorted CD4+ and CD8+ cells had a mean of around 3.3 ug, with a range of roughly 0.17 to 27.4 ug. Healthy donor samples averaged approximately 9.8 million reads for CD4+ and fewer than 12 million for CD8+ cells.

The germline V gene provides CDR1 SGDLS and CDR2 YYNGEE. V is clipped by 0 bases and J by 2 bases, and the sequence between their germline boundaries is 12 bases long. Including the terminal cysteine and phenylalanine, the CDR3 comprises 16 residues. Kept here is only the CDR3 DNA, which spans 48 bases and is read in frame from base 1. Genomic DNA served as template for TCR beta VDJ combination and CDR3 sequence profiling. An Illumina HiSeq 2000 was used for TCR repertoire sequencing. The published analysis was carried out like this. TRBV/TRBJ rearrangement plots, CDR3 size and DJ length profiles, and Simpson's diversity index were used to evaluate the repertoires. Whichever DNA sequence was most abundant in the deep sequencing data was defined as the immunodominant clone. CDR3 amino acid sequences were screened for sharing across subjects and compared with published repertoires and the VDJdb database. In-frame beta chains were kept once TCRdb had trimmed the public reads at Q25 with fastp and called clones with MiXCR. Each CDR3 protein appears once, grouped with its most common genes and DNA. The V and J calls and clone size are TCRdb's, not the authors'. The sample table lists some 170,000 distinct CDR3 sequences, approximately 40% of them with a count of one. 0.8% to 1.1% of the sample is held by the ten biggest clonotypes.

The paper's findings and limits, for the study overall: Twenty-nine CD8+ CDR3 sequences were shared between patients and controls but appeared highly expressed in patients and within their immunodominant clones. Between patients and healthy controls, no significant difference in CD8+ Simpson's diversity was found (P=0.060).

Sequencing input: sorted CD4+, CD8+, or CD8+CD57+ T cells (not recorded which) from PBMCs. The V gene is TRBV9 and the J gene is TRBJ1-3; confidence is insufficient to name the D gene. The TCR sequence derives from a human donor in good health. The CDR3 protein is CASSVGPSIAGNTIYF. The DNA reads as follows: TGTGCCAGCAGCGTAGGACCATCCATCGCTGGAAACACCATATATTTT. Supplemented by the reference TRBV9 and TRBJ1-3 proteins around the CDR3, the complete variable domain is DSGVTQTPKHLITATGQRVTLRCSPRSGDLSVYWYQQSLDQGLQFLIQYYNGEERAKGNILERFSAQQFPDLHSELNLSSLELGDSALYFCASSVGPSIAGNTIYFGEGSWLTVV.